A single sample is the source of the 21 T cell receptor beta chains below, sequenced in a study of cytomegalovirus exposure and HLA in healthy donors (dated 2017 in TCRdb). Libraries were prepared through the immunoSEQ multiplex PCR assay. For the multiplex PCR, a mixture combining 60 forward primers for TCR Vbeta segments and 13 reverse primers for TCR Jbeta segments was used. TCRdb carries this immuneACCESS record with in-frame sequences only. Its versions omit some clonotypes, under half of them owing to an unresolved V gene in the studies checked, with the rest unexplained. This specimen's table enumerates 100,000 to 150,000 clones. The top ten constitute over 0.8% of the sample. The sequenced material came from PBMCs. The source of these receptors is a man between 18 and 29 years old in good health and CMV-seronegative.

The chain employs TRBV9 and TRBJ2-3; no clear D. The CDR3 totals 14 residues. Trimming took off 10 bases at V and 0 bases at J, with 15 bases between the two ends. Germline assignment: CDR1 SGDLS and CDR2 YYNGEE. DNA of the CDR3: TGTGCCGGCAATCAGTGGTTGAGCACAGATACGCAGTATTTT. Its translation: CAGNQWLSTDTQYF.

The J gene is TRBJ1-6, the V gene TRBV5-1, with 9 nucleotides matching TRBD1. CDR3 length equals 17 residues. The junction had 4 bases not matched to a gene; V was cut back by 3 bases and J by 0 bases. Germline CDR1 is SGHRS and CDR2 is YFSETQ. In DNA form, the CDR3 reads TGCGCCAGCAGCTCAGGACAGGGGAGCTCCTATAATTCACCCCTCCACTTT. It is translated as CASSSGQGSSYNSPLHF.

The chain couples TRBV27 to TRBJ1-1; D not certain. CDR3 length: 12 residues. The V end was cut by 4 bases, the J end by 8 bases, with 11 bases between. In germline, CDR1 is MNHEY, CDR2 SMNVEV (reference sequence). The DNA of the CDR3 is TGTGCCAGCAGTTCTCTCAAGAGCGAAGCTTTCTTT. Encoded protein: CASSSLKSEAFF.

The rearrangement links TRBV19 to TRBJ2-3, with TRBD1 identical over 10 bases. This CDR3 spans 18 amino acids. The trim removed 2 bases at V and 6 bases at J, leaving 14 bases unmatched. The germline gives CDR1 LNHDA, CDR2 SQIVND (reference sequence). CDR3 protein: CASSIIAWGQGSGDTQYF. In DNA, the CDR3 is TGTGCCAGTAGTATAATAGCGTGGGGACAGGGGTCAGGGGATACGCAGTATTTT. The full variable domain, in which reference TRBV19 and TRBJ2-3 provide the parts outside the CDR3, is DGGITQSPKYLFRKEGQNVTLSCEQNLNHDAMYWYRQDPGQGLRLIYYSQIVNDFQKGDIAEGYSVSREKKESFPLTVTSAQKNPTAFYLCASSIIAWGQGSGDTQYFGPGTRLTVL.

V and J are TRBV18 and TRBJ2-7; 8 bases are shared with TRBD2. Germline-derived CDR1 and CDR2 are KGHSH and LQKENI. The V and J ends lost 4 bases and 2 bases, in that order; junction bases with no gene match: 7. The CDR3 is 15 residues long. In DNA, the CDR3 is TGTGCCAGCTCACGGGATTTAGCGGGGACCTACGAGCAGTACTTC. Its translation is CASSRDLAGTYEQYF.

The chain is built from TRBV7-6 and TRBJ2-7; D is unclear. Trimming took 5 bases from V and 5 from J, leaving 19 bases between them. CDR3 length: 15 residues. Looked up from germline, CDR1 is SGHVS and CDR2 is FNYEAQ. In DNA, the CDR3 is TGTGCCAGCAGCGCTTATTCGACATCCGTGGACGAGCAGTACTTC. Translating it yields CASSAYSTSVDEQYF.

The chain carries TRBV30 and TRBJ1-1; D is ambiguous. CDR1 is GTSNPN and CDR2 is SVGIG in the germline V gene (reference sequence). The CDR3 is made up of 14 amino acids. V lost 0 bases to trimming and J lost 3 bases, with 11 bases between them. CDR3 region: CAWSVSSYYTEAFF. The CDR3, as DNA: TGTGCCTGGAGTGTCTCCTCCTATTACACTGAAGCTTTCTTT.

This chain links TRBV5-1 with TRBJ1-1, with D uncertain. The CDR3 consists of 14 residues. Trimming shortened V by 5 bases and J by 3 bases, and 14 bases separated the two germline ends. Germline loops: CDR1 SGHRS, CDR2 YFSETQ. The CDR3 loop is CASRIQNTHTEAFF. CDR3 coding DNA: TGCGCCAGCAGAATACAGAACACCCACACTGAAGCTTTCTTT.

The rearrangement uses TRBV28 and TRBJ1-5, with a tentative D call TRBD1 (5 bases). The CDR3 extends over 15 amino acids. CDR1 is MDHEN, CDR2 SYDVKM, per germline. The germline V and J ends were trimmed by 6 bases and 0 bases, with 12 bases remaining between them. CDR3 DNA sequence: TGTGCCAGCAGACAAAGGGGTAATAGCAATCAGCCCCAGCATTTT. Translating gives CASRQRGNSNQPQHF. Supplemented by reference TRBV28 and TRBJ1-5, the full variable domain reads DVKVTQSSRYLVKRTGEKVFLECVQDMDHENMFWYRQDPGLGLRLIYFSYDVKMKEKGDIPEGYSVSREKKERFSLILESASTNQTSMYLCASRQRGNSNQPQHFGDGTRLSIL.

The chain links TRBV7-9 to TRBJ2-3, with D possibly TRBD2 on 5 matching bases. This CDR3 is 15 amino acids long. Germline V CDR1 and CDR2: SEHNR, FQNEAQ (reference sequence). The V end lost 1 base, the J end lost 6 bases, and 14 bases lay between the germline ends. CDR3 bases: TGTGCCAGCAGCTTAGGGGCCGAGAGGGTGGATACGCAGTATTTT. As protein: CASSLGAERVDTQYF.

The chain couples TRBV4-1 to TRBJ2-4, with 7 bases that match TRBD1. The CDR3 extends over 13 amino acids. From germline, CDR1 is MGHRA and CDR2 YSYEKL. With V trimmed by 4 bases and J by 9 bases, 6 bases remained unmatched. CDR3 loop: CASSLPGQSIQYF. The CDR3 DNA sequence: TGCGCCAGCAGCCTGCCGGGACAGAGCATTCAGTACTTC.

V and J are TRBV4-2 and TRBJ2-2; 9 nucleotides match TRBD2. CDR3 size: 17 residues. CDR1 and CDR2 (germline): LGHNA, YNFKEQ. J gave up 7 bases and V 0 bases, and 9 bases lay outside the gene matches. The CDR3 DNA follows: TGTGCCAGCAGCCAAGACCGGATGGGACTAGCTGGCGGGGAGCTGTTTTTT. It translates to CASSQDRMGLAGGELFF.

The gene calls are TRBV7-7 and TRBJ2-7, with TRBD1 as a possible D gene (5 bases). Germline V CDR1 and CDR2: SSHAT, FNYEAQ (reference sequence). The CDR3 sequence is 13 residues long. Trimming shortened V by 5 bases and J by 5 bases, and 13 bases separated the two germline ends. The CDR3 nucleotides are TGTGCCAGCAGCCGGACGACAGCCCACGAGCAGTACTTC. Residues: CASSRTTAHEQYF.

J is TRBJ2-1 and V is TRBV28; TRBD2 aligns across 12 bases. The CDR3 is 17 residues long. The germline V gene encodes CDR1 MDHEN and CDR2 SYDVKM. V lost 0 bases to trimming and J lost 9 bases; unmatched junction nucleotides: 9. Here the CDR3 DNA reads TGTGCCAGCAGTTTATGGTCCCTAGCGGGAGGGCCTGGTGAGCAGTTCTTC. It translates to CASSLWSLAGGPGEQFF.

The V call is TRBV19, the J call TRBJ2-3; D not certain. CDR1 and CDR2 from the germline V gene are LNHDA and SQIVND (reference sequence). The V end lost 4 bases, the J end lost 6 bases, and 11 bases lay between the germline ends. The CDR3 runs 13 residues. The CDR3, as DNA: TGTGCCAGTAGTAGAACCTTAGAGGATACGCAGTATTTT. It yields the protein CASSRTLEDTQYF.

V is TRBV4-2 and J is TRBJ1-1, with a weak D call TRBD1 (5 bases). Trimming stripped 0 bases from V and 8 bases from J, with 13 bases between. The CDR3 is 14 residues long. Germline V gene lookup returns CDR1 LGHNA and CDR2 YNFKEQ. The CDR3 bases are TGTGCCAGCAGCCAAGATCACGGGGGATGGGAAGCTTTCTTT. This encodes CASSQDHGGWEAFF.

The gene calls are TRBV19 and TRBJ2-7, with 12 positions matching TRBD2. V shed 5 bases and J 5 bases; nucleotides not matched to a gene: 13. Germline lookup yields CDR1 LNHDA and CDR2 SQIVND (reference sequence). The CDR3 runs to 17 residues. The CDR3 spells CASSVRLAGVGTHEQYF. The CDR3 DNA reads as TGTGCCAGTAGTGTGAGACTAGCGGGAGTCGGTACTCACGAGCAGTACTTC.

With respect to this clone: In the same sample, other DNA sequences code for this CDR3. V gene TRBV5-4 combines with J gene TRBJ1-1, with 11 bases fitting TRBD1. V was clipped by 3 bases and J by 3 bases; unmatched bases: 1. The CDR3 has 14 residues. Per germline, CDR1 SGHNT and CDR2 YYREEE (reference sequence). Here the CDR3 reads CASSWGQGDTEAFF. The CDR3 coding sequence is TGTGCCAGCAGCTGGGGACAGGGGGACACTGAAGCTTTCTTT.

The chain has TRBV6-5 and TRBJ2-1; 11 bases are a match to TRBD2. J gave up 7 bases and V 0 bases, and 5 bases lay outside the gene matches. This CDR3 comprises 16 residues. The germline CDR1 and CDR2 sequences are MNHEY and SVGAGI. Written as DNA, the CDR3 is TGTGCCAGCAGTTACTCTGTAGCGGGAGGGCAAAATGAGCAGTTCTTC. This encodes CASSYSVAGGQNEQFF.

The chain combines TRBV20-1 with TRBJ1-1; a possible D gene is TRBD1 (6 bases). CDR3 length: 11 amino acids. Germline CDR1 and CDR2: DFQATT and SNEGSKA (reference sequence). The germline V and J ends were trimmed by 3 bases and 8 bases, with 10 bases remaining between them. CDR3 sequence: CSASPQGEAFF. The CDR3 coding sequence is TGCAGTGCTAGCCCCCAGGGGGAAGCTTTCTTT.

The chain has TRBV7-3 and TRBJ2-6, with D tentatively TRBD2 (6 bases). Germline CDR1 SGHTA, CDR2 FQGTGA. CDR3 size: 16 residues. Between the trimmed V and J ends, which lost 1 base and 1 base, there was a span of 8 bases. The DNA for the CDR3 is TGTGCCAGCAGCTTAATCGGGGGATCTGGGGCCAACGTCCTGACTTTC. Amino acids: CASSLIGGSGANVLTF.